The clone carrying this T cell receptor beta chain was recorded once. The source of the sample is a study of blood T cell repertoires in COVID-19. The CDR3 consists of 16 residues. Looked up from germline, CDR1 is SGDLS and CDR2 is YYNGEE. V lost 4 bases and J lost 2; bases outside the gene matches: 9. Original processing methods: The assay estimated nucleated cells by amplifying reference gene primers. Sequencing used immunoSEQ multiplex PCR; TCRdb keeps in-frame clones, though not all of them. D and trimming were read from the DNA, whereas the V and J calls and clone size are those reported in that table. The data show 150,000 or so clones, 80% to 90% seen once.

The TCR originated in a man aged 55 to 70 with active or convalescent COVID-19. Sequences were obtained from peripheral blood. The chain joins TRBV9 to TRBJ2-1; 7 nucleotides agree with TRBD2. The CDR3 DNA sequence: TGTGCCAGCAGCCCCGGGGGAAGCGGGACCTACAATGAGCAGTTCTTC. Translated, it gives CASSPGGSGTYNEQFF.